The 5 T cell receptor beta chains given below trace back to one sample, sequenced in a study of blood T cell repertoires in COVID-19. Assay used: immunoSEQ multiplex PCR; TCRdb lists only in-frame clones, some missing. The sample has about 150,000 clones, about 79% seen once. Sequenced input: peripheral blood. The receptors here all came from a woman aged 50 to 65 with acute or convalescent COVID-19.

This chain uses TRBV10-3 with TRBJ1-4, with TRBD1 identical over 7 bases. Germline lookup yields CDR1 ENHRY and CDR2 SYGVKD. With 4 bases clipped from V and 7 bases from J, the junction kept 6 bases outside the gene matches. The CDR3 has 14 amino acids. The CDR3 sequence: CAISVSGGGEKLFF. The CDR3 bases are TGTGCCATCAGTGTCTCAGGGGGTGGTGAAAAACTGTTTTTT.

The chain links TRBV28 to TRBJ1-2; TRBD1 aligns across 9 bases. The CDR3 has 15 residues. Germline trimming cut 6 bases from V and 6 bases from J; bases unmatched to any gene: 11. The germline V gene encodes CDR1 MDHEN and CDR2 SYDVKM. In DNA, the CDR3 is TGTGCCAGCAGGGCCACCGGGACAGGGCTCGATGGCTACACCTTC. Its translation is CASRATGTGLDGYTF.

The V call is TRBV5-1, the J call TRBJ2-1, with 12 bases matching TRBD2. Germline V gene data show CDR1 as SGHRS and CDR2 as YFSETQ. J gave up 7 bases and V 3 bases, and 8 bases lay outside the gene matches. The CDR3 runs 16 residues. The chain's CDR3 is CASSSTSGGPQNEQFF. The CDR3 nucleotides read TGCGCCAGCAGCTCTACTAGCGGGGGGCCACAAAATGAGCAGTTCTTC.

The V and J genes are TRBV19 and TRBJ1-5; 7 bases are shared with TRBD1. V lost 8 bases and J lost 5; bases outside the gene matches: 12. CDR3 length: 15 amino acids. Germline V gene data show CDR1 as LNHDA and CDR2 as SQIVND (reference sequence). In DNA form, the CDR3 reads TGTGCCAGTGAGACCTACCGGGACAGCTATCAGCCCCAGCATTTT. The encoded protein is CASETYRDSYQPQHF. The full variable domain, rest sourced from reference TRBV19 and TRBJ1-5, is DGGITQSPKYLFRKEGQNVTLSCEQNLNHDAMYWYRQDPGQGLRLIYYSQIVNDFQKGDIAEGYSVSREKKESFPLTVTSAQKNPTAFYLCASETYRDSYQPQHFGDGTRLSIL.

V usage is TRBV19 and J usage is TRBJ1-2, with unresolved D. The V gene lost 6 bases and the J gene lost 0 bases, with 14 bases spanning the gap. The germline CDR1 and CDR2 sequences are LNHDA and SQIVND (reference sequence). The CDR3 is made up of 15 amino acids. CDR3 loop: CASSLLMGANYGYTF. The CDR3 DNA reads TGTGCCAGTAGCCTACTAATGGGTGCTAACTATGGCTACACCTTC.